A selection of T cell receptor beta chains follows, all from one sample in a study of graft-versus-host responses after intestinal transplantation. Sequencing used immunoSEQ multiplex PCR; TCRdb keeps in-frame clones, though not all of them. The table lists over 120,000 clones, 92% of them singletons. The antigens these receptors bind are not known. The sample here was unstimulated CD4+ T cells sorted from spleen or lymph node cells, taken before intestinal transplant. Receptors were obtained from a human donor who received an intestinal transplant. Each CDR3 is given with its conserved first and last residue. D genes are given only for firm matches. The size field is filled for only some rows; it gives once, few, many or a size class.

once,TRBV7-9,TRBJ1-2,-,TGTGCCAGCAGCTTAGCGGGAAGCCTTGCCTATGGCTACACCTTC,CASSLAGSLAYGYTF
-,TRBV28,TRBJ2-1,-,TGTGCCAGCAGCAAATTGAGGGCCCCGGTAATCTACAATGAGCAGTTCTTC,CASSKLRAPVIYNEQFF
-,TRBV27,TRBJ2-2,TRBD1,TGTGCCAGCAGTGCCGACAGGGGGCTAGGAAACACCGGGGAGCTGTTTTTT,CASSADRGLGNTGELFF
-,TRBV7-2,TRBJ1-3,TRBD1,TGTGCCAGCAGCTTAGACAGGGGTGGAAACACCATATATTTT,CASSLDRGGNTIYF
-,TRBV6-1,TRBJ2-1,TRBD2,TGTGCCAGCAGTGAACCTAGCGGGAGCTCCTACAATGAGCAGTTCTTC,CASSEPSGSSYNEQFF
once,TRBV6-1,TRBJ2-7,-,TGTGCCAGCAGTGAAGAGAGCTCCTACGAGCAGTACTTC,CASSEESSYEQYF
-,TRBV30,TRBJ1-1,TRBD1,TGTGCCTCCCGGGACAGGGACCCTTTTGGGGCTTTCTTT,CASRDRDPFGAFF
-,TRBV10-3,TRBJ2-2,-,TGTGCCATCAATACGGTCGGGGAGCTGTTTTTT,CAINTVGELFF
-,TRBV4-3,TRBJ1-1,-,TGCGCCAGCAGCCTCTCTTACAAGAACACTGAAGCTTTCTTT,CASSLSYKNTEAFF
-,TRBV5-1,TRBJ2-5,TRBD2,TGCGCCAGCAGCTTGGCGACTGGCGGGAGAGAGACCCAGTACTTC,CASSLATGGRETQYF
-,TRBV4-1,TRBJ1-2,-,TGCGCCAGCAGCCAAGACAGGCCCCTCTATGGCTACACCTTC,CASSQDRPLYGYTF
-,TRBV6-5,TRBJ2-4,TRBD2,TGTGCCAGCAGTTACTCGATATCGGCGGGAGAGAACATTCAGTACTTC,CASSYSISAGENIQYF
-,TRBV6-5,TRBJ1-1,-,TGTGCCAGCAGAATGAAGGGAGGAACTGAAGCTTTCTTT,CASRMKGGTEAFF
-,TRBV14,TRBJ2-5,-,TGTGCCAGCAGCCAAGGGGTAGTGCTGGGACTTCCCTCCTACCAAGAGACCCAGTACTTC,CASSQGVVLGLPSYQETQYF
-,TRBV7-9,TRBJ2-7,TRBD1,TGTGCCAGCAGCTTAGCAGGGGGCCCCTCCTACGAGCAGTACTTC,CASSLAGGPSYEQYF
-,TRBV29-1,TRBJ1-3,-,TGCAGCGTTCGAGAGGGCCTCTCTGGAAACACCATATATTTT,CSVREGLSGNTIYF
-,TRBV7-2,TRBJ2-7,-,TGTGCCAGCAGCTTAATGGCAGGGATTGAGCAGTACTTC,CASSLMAGIEQYF
-,TRBV14,TRBJ2-1,TRBD2,TGTGCCAGCAGCCACGCACGTACCGGGACTAGCGGATACAATGAGCAGTTCTTC,CASSHARTGTSGYNEQFF
-,TRBV18,TRBJ2-7,-,TGTGCCAGCTCACCTCAGGACTACGAGCAGTACTTC,CASSPQDYEQYF
-,TRBV14,TRBJ2-3,TRBD2,TGTGCCAGCAGCCAACTAGCGGGAGGGAGCACAGATACGCAGTATTTT,CASSQLAGGSTDTQYF
once,TRBV4-1,TRBJ2-5,TRBD2,TGCGCCAGCAGGGCTAGCGGGAACCAAGAGACCCAGTACTTC,CASRASGNQETQYF
-,TRBV29-1,TRBJ2-5,-,TGCAGCCAGAGAGGAACAGAAGAGACCCAGTACTTC,CSQRGTEETQYF
-,TRBV7-9,TRBJ2-7,-,TGTGCCAGCAGCTTAGCAGGGGGGACAAATAAAGGCTACGAGCAGTACTTC,CASSLAGGTNKGYEQYF
-,TRBV5-1,TRBJ2-1,-,TGCGCCAGCAGCATGGACGGATACAATGAGCAGTTCTTC,CASSMDGYNEQFF
-,TRBV15,TRBJ1-2,-,TGTGCCACCAGCAGCTCCCCTCAGAGAGCTGGCTACACCTTC,CATSSSPQRAGYTF
once,TRBV28,TRBJ2-4,TRBD1,TGTGCCAGCAGTTTACAGGGGACAGTGGCCAAAAACATTCAGTACTTC,CASSLQGTVAKNIQYF
-,TRBV10-1,TRBJ1-1,-,TGCGCCAACAGGAATGGGAACACTGAAGCTTTCTTT,CANRNGNTEAFF
-,TRBV6-1,TRBJ2-1,TRBD1,TGTGCCAGCCTACGGGACAGTTACAATGAGCAGTTCTTC,CASLRDSYNEQFF
-,TRBV6-5,TRBJ2-3,-,TGTGCCAGCAGTTACTCGGACATGGAGGATACGCAGTATTTT,CASSYSDMEDTQYF
once,TRBV7-2,TRBJ2-2,-,TGTGCCAGCAGCTTAGTCGTCCGGGACACCTACACCGGGGAGCTGTTTTTT,CASSLVVRDTYTGELFF
-,TRBV10-3,TRBJ2-1,TRBD2,TGTGCCATCAGAGTAGCGGGGAACTACAATGAGCAGTTCTTC,CAIRVAGNYNEQFF
-,TRBV7-6,TRBJ1-1,-,TGTGCCAGCAGCTTAGTGGGGGGTGAAGCTTTCTTT,CASSLVGGEAFF
once,TRBV6-1,TRBJ2-7,TRBD1,TGTGCCAGCAGTGAAGTGGTAGGACAGGGCTGCGAGCAGTACTTC,CASSEVVGQGCEQYF
-,TRBV5-1,TRBJ2-7,-,TGCGCCAGCAGCTCACAGGGCCCCAGCTCCTACGAGCAGTACTTC,CASSSQGPSSYEQYF
-,TRBV9,TRBJ2-2,-,TGTGCCAGCAGCGTCTCGAACACCGGGGAGCTGTTTTTT,CASSVSNTGELFF
-,TRBV6-1,TRBJ1-2,-,TGTGCCAGCCGTGTACTGTTTGGGGGGCGCGGGCGGTATGGCTACACCTTC,CASRVLFGGRGRYGYTF
-,TRBV9,TRBJ1-1,-,TGTGCCAGCAGCCCCGATCCAACCCAGAACACTGAAGCTTTCTTT,CASSPDPTQNTEAFF
-,TRBV27,TRBJ2-1,TRBD2,TGTGCCAGCAGAAGCGGGAGCCAGGGAGAGCAGTTCTTC,CASRSGSQGEQFF
-,TRBV14,TRBJ2-1,TRBD2,TGTGCCAGCAGCCCCAAGGATCCGGGAGGGCCTTACAATGAGCAGTTCTTC,CASSPKDPGGPYNEQFF
once,TRBV6-1,TRBJ1-1,TRBD1,TGTGCCAGCAGTCCAAGACCGGACAGGGGCACTGAAGCTTTCTTT,CASSPRPDRGTEAFF
-,TRBV7-8,TRBJ1-4,-,TGTGCCAGCAGCCCTAGAGCCTCGGGAGCGAATGAAAAACTGTTTTTT,CASSPRASGANEKLFF
-,TRBV4-2,TRBJ1-6,TRBD1,TGTGCCAGCAGCCACACCCTCCCCGGGACAGGGAGCTCCTATAATTCACCCCTCCACTTT,CASSHTLPGTGSSYNSPLHF
-,TRBV28,TRBJ2-7,-,TGTGCCAGCAGAAGCTCCTACGAGCAGTACTTC,CASRSSYEQYF
-,TRBV18,TRBJ1-4,TRBD1,TGTGCCAGCTCACCACCAAATAGACAGGGCACCGAAAAACTGTTTTTT,CASSPPNRQGTEKLFF
once,TRBV28,TRBJ1-5,-,TGTGCCAGCAGTTTTGCCGACTCCCGTAGCAATCAGCCCCAGCATTTT,CASSFADSRSNQPQHF
-,TRBV5-1,TRBJ1-4,-,TGCGCCAGCAGCGTCGGCCCAACTAATGAAAAACTGTTTTTT,CASSVGPTNEKLFF
once,TRBV7-3,TRBJ2-1,TRBD2,TGTGCCAGCAGCTTATCAGCGGGAGGGGGCAATGAGCAGTTCTTC,CASSLSAGGGNEQFF
-,TRBV28,TRBJ1-2,TRBD1,TGTGCCAGCAGTCCCGGACAGGGCTATGGCTACACCTTC,CASSPGQGYGYTF
-,TRBV28,TRBJ1-5,-,TGTGCCAGCAGTCCCTCCCCCTCGGGGAAGTCCAATCAGCCCCAGCATTTT,CASSPSPSGKSNQPQHF
-,TRBV28,TRBJ1-2,TRBD1,TGTGCCAGCAGTTCGGACAGGAAAGTTAACTATGGCTACACCTTC,CASSSDRKVNYGYTF